These 19 T cell receptor beta chains share one sample of origin, sequenced in a study of blood T cell repertoires in COVID-19. This table comes from immunoSEQ multiplex PCR, and its TCRdb copy is limited to in-frame clones, with some not included. This table holds approximately 250,000 clones, around 89% found once. Sequenced input: PBMCs or T cells enriched from blood (not recorded which). These receptors were obtained from a woman aged 55-69 years in a cohort exposed to, infected with or recovered from COVID-19 (not recorded which).

A few counts support this clone. The V and J genes are TRBV14 and TRBJ2-7, with a tentative D call TRBD2 (5 bases). The CDR3 consists of 17 residues. Trimming cost V 0 bases and J 0 bases, with 15 bases left between them. Germline V gene data show CDR1 as SGHDN and CDR2 as FVKESK. CDR3: CASSQEGGWRSSYEQYF. CDR3 in DNA: TGTGCCAGCAGCCAAGAAGGAGGCTGGCGCAGCTCCTACGAGCAGTACTTC.

The J gene is TRBJ1-6, the V gene TRBV10-2; TRBD1 matches 7 bases. Germline V gives CDR1 WSHSY, CDR2 SAAADI. The CDR3 has 14 amino acids. Trimming removed 6 bases from V and 5 bases from J; junction bases left unmatched: 4. As DNA, the CDR3 is TGCGCCAGCAGCCGGGGACAGAATAATTCACCCCTCCACTTT. Its translation is CASSRGQNNSPLHF.

This sequence joins TRBV2 and TRBJ1-2, with 7 bases fitting TRBD1. V shed 6 bases, J shed 4 bases, and the junction held 5 bases outside the gene matches. This CDR3 region has 13 residues. CDR1 and CDR2 from the germline V gene are SNHLY and FYNNEI. The DNA for the CDR3 is TGTGCCAGCAGCAGGGGGATAGGCTATGGCTACACCTTC. It yields the protein CASSRGIGYGYTF.

The count of this clone is one. The chain joins TRBV6-5 to TRBJ2-7; TRBD1 aligns across 7 bases. Germline V gene lookup returns CDR1 MNHEY and CDR2 SVGAGI. V lost 7 bases, J lost 5 bases, and 11 bases stayed unmatched. The CDR3 has 14 residues. This chain's CDR3 is CASTQGTALNEQYF. The CDR3 nucleotides are TGTGCCAGCACACAAGGGACAGCCCTCAACGAGCAGTACTTC.

This clone has just one count. The chain links TRBV5-4 to TRBJ1-2; D gene ambiguous. V gave up 2 bases and J gave up 2 bases, with 13 bases separating them. The V gene's germline CDR1 is SGHNT and CDR2 YYREEE (reference sequence). The CDR3 consists of 15 residues. The CDR3 here is CASSFNGVRNYGYTF. The CDR3, as DNA: TGTGCCAGCAGCTTTAATGGAGTAAGAAACTATGGCTACACCTTC.

The rearrangement links TRBV4-2 to TRBJ2-7; 9 nucleotides agree with TRBD2. Germline trimming cut 2 bases from V and 1 base from J; bases unmatched to any gene: 3. This CDR3 spans 15 amino acids. Germline CDR1 and CDR2: LGHNA and YNFKEQ. CDR3 region: CASSQSLAGSYEQYF. CDR3 in DNA: TGTGCCAGCAGCCAATCCCTAGCGGGATCCTACGAGCAGTACTTC.

The chain uses TRBV27 and TRBJ1-1; D may be TRBD1 (6 bases). This CDR3 has 15 residues. CDR1 MNHEY and CDR2 SMNVEV come from the germline V gene (reference sequence). V was trimmed by 4 bases and J by 7 bases, leaving 19 bases between them. The CDR3 sequence is CASSSTNTQGLEAFF. CDR3 DNA sequence: TGTGCCAGCAGTTCTACCAATACCCAGGGGCTTGAAGCTTTCTTT.

V usage is TRBV7-2 and J usage is TRBJ2-1; 9 bases fit TRBD2. The CDR3 sequence is 15 residues long. V lost 4 bases and J lost 4; bases outside the gene matches: 5. The germline V gene has CDR1 SGHTA and CDR2 FQGNSA. The CDR3 nucleotides are TGTGCCAGCAGCTCCAATAGCGGGAGTTACAATGAGCAGTTCTTC. This translates into CASSSNSGSYNEQFF.

The chain couples TRBV5-1 to TRBJ1-4, with D maybe TRBD1 (5 bases). The CDR3 loop spans 15 amino acids. The germline V gene encodes CDR1 SGHRS and CDR2 YFSETQ. V was cut by 1 base and J by 3 bases, with 10 bases left in between. Here the CDR3 DNA reads TGCGCCAGCAGCTTGATGTCAGGGCCTAATGAAAAACTGTTTTTT. Translation: CASSLMSGPNEKLFF.

This chain joins TRBV9 and TRBJ2-1, with 10 bases fitting TRBD1. With V trimmed by 3 bases and J by 12 bases, 21 bases remained unmatched. This CDR3 spans 18 amino acids. From germline, CDR1 is SGDLS and CDR2 YYNGEE. CDR3 in amino acids: CASSGPSDRGNTMRGQFF. The CDR3 nucleotides read TGTGCCAGCAGCGGACCCTCGGACAGGGGGAACACAATGAGAGGGCAGTTCTTC.

The V and J genes are TRBV19 and TRBJ2-2, with TRBD1 matching 10 bases. Germline V lookup: CDR1 LNHDA, CDR2 SQIVND (reference sequence). The CDR3 loop spans 15 amino acids. Germline trimming cut 5 bases from V and 7 bases from J; bases unmatched to any gene: 7. CDR3 residues: CASSPRQGAVGELFF. CDR3 nucleotides: TGTGCCAGTAGTCCCAGACAGGGGGCGGTCGGGGAGCTGTTTTTT.

This clone was picked up a small number of times. The chain is built from TRBV19 and TRBJ1-2; maybe TRBD1 (5 bases). CDR3 length: 13 residues. The V end lost 7 bases, the J end lost 5 bases, and 14 bases lay between the germline ends. Germline CDR1 LNHDA, CDR2 SQIVND (reference sequence). DNA for the CDR3: TGTGCCAGTACACGGACACCGGTTTATGGCTACACCTTC. Protein: CASTRTPVYGYTF.

The chain couples TRBV28 to TRBJ2-1; weak D call: TRBD1 (6 bases). Looked up from germline, CDR1 is MDHEN and CDR2 is SYDVKM. V was cut by 5 bases and J by 3 bases, with 14 bases left in between. The CDR3 sequence is 15 residues long. For the CDR3, the DNA is TGTGCCAGCAGTGGCACAGGGAGTTTCTACAATGAGCAGTTCTTC. Its protein is CASSGTGSFYNEQFF.

The chain recombines TRBV5-1 with TRBJ1-2, with a tentative D call TRBD1 (6 bases). Looked up from germline, CDR1 is SGHRS and CDR2 is YFSETQ. Trimming cost V 5 bases and J 1 base, with 9 bases left between them. This CDR3 comprises 13 residues. CDR3 DNA sequence: TGCGCCAGCAGGGACAGTCTTAACTATGGCTACACCTTC. Encoded protein: CASRDSLNYGYTF.

This clone was recorded only once. This chain uses TRBV7-8 with TRBJ1-5; D is ambiguous. The germline V and J ends were trimmed by 4 bases and 0 bases, with 7 bases remaining between them. The CDR3 consists of 14 residues. Germline values: CDR1 SGHVS, CDR2 FQNEAQ. The CDR3 bases are TGTGCCAGCAGCTCCCCTTATAGCAATCAGCCCCAGCATTTT. The encoded protein is CASSSPYSNQPQHF.

Comment on this clone: In the same sample, other DNA sequences code for this CDR3. The chain couples TRBV5-1 to TRBJ1-4; D is undetermined. Trimming cost V 0 bases and J 2 bases, with 5 bases left between them. The CDR3 is 14 amino acids. The germline gives CDR1 SGHRS, CDR2 YFSETQ. The CDR3 loop is CASSLGATNEKLFF. The DNA of the CDR3 is TGCGCCAGCAGCTTGGGAGCCACTAATGAAAAACTGTTTTTT.

This clone was seen just once. The genes are TRBV28 and TRBJ2-1; 10 bases align to TRBD2. J gave up 9 bases and V 5 bases, and 4 bases lay outside the gene matches. This CDR3 contains 13 residues. CDR1 and CDR2 from the germline V gene are MDHEN and SYDVKM. The CDR3 loop reads CASSPGTSVEQFF. In nucleotides, the CDR3 is TGTGCCAGCAGTCCCGGGACTAGCGTTGAGCAGTTCTTC.

The J gene is TRBJ2-7, the V gene TRBV24-1, with D possibly being TRBD1 (5 bases). V lost 3 bases, J lost 2 bases, and 10 bases lay in between. The CDR3 runs 14 residues. Germline-derived CDR1 and CDR2 are KGHDR and SFDVKD. CDR3 coding DNA: TGTGCCACCAGTGATGCTGGGGCCGCCTACGAGCAGTACTTC. Its translation: CATSDAGAAYEQYF.

This clone has just one count. Here the CDR3 DNA reads TGTGCCAGCAGCGCCACAGCTTTCAAAGACTCTGGGGCCAACGTCCTGACTTTC. This gives the protein CASSATAFKDSGANVLTF. This rearrangement joins TRBV7-3 to TRBJ2-6, with D hard to call. V was clipped by 5 bases and J by 0 bases, with 17 bases between them. The CDR3 is made up of 18 amino acids. Germline V gene lookup returns CDR1 SGHTA and CDR2 FQGTGA. Full variable domain (missing parts from reference TRBV7-3 and TRBJ2-6): GAGVSQTPSNKVTEKGKYVELRCDPISGHTALYWYRQSLGQGPEFLIYFQGTGAADDSGLPNDRFFAVRPEGSVSTLKIQRTERGDSAVYLCASSATAFKDSGANVLTFGAGSRLTVL.